One sample yielded the 20 T cell receptor beta chains listed below, sequenced in a study of blood T cell repertoires in COVID-19. Sequenced by immunoSEQ multiplex PCR; TCRdb stores in-frame clones only, minus some. Of about 90,000 clones in the sample, about 81% were seen once. Sequenced material: peripheral blood. The receptor set was obtained from a human donor in a cohort sampled during active COVID-19.

This chain uses TRBV5-4 with TRBJ2-7; weak D call: TRBD2 (6 bases). Between the trimmed V and J ends, which lost 5 bases and 5 bases, there was a span of 14 bases. Germline lookup yields CDR1 SGHNT and CDR2 YYREEE (reference sequence). This CDR3 region has 13 residues. CDR3 residues: CASRAGRFDEQYF. DNA for the CDR3: TGTGCCAGCAGGGCAGGGAGGTTCGACGAGCAGTACTTC. Looking up the rest from reference TRBV5-4 and TRBJ2-7 gives the full variable domain: ETGVTQSPTHLIKTRGQQVTLRCSSQSGHNTVSWYQQALGQGPQFIFQYYREEENGRGNFPPRFSGLQFPNYSSELNVNALELDDSALYLCASRAGRFDEQYFGPGTRLTVT.

CDR3 nucleotide sequence: TGTGCCAGCAGTTTATGGACAGGGGACACCATATATTTT. It encodes CASSLWTGDTIYF. This chain joins TRBV27 and TRBJ1-3, with 9 bases aligning to TRBD1. The J segment lost 8 bases and the V segment lost 1 base, leaving 0 bases of the junction unmatched. Germline V gives CDR1 MNHEY, CDR2 SMNVEV (reference sequence). The CDR3 runs to 13 residues.

V usage is TRBV5-4 and J usage is TRBJ1-1; the D is unclear. Trimming shortened V by 2 bases and J by 1 base, and 6 bases separated the two germline ends. The CDR3 contains 13 residues. CDR1 and CDR2 (germline): SGHNT, YYREEE (reference sequence). CDR3 coding DNA: TGTGCCAGCAGCTTTAGCAGGAACACTGAAGCTTTCTTT. This encodes CASSFSRNTEAFF.

The chain is built from TRBV21-1 and TRBJ1-5; the listed D gene, TRBD1, was not tested against the DNA. TRBV21-1 is listed as a pseudogene. CDR3 size: 15 residues. DNA for the CDR3: TGTGCCAGCAGCAACTACGACAGGGACCGTCAGCCCCAGCATTTT. This sequence encodes CASSNYDRDRQPQHF.

V usage is TRBV30 and J usage is TRBJ1-3; maybe TRBD1 (5 bases). CDR3 length: 15 amino acids. V was cut by 5 bases and J by 4 bases, with 18 bases left in between. Germline CDR1 is GTSNPN and CDR2 is SVGIG (reference sequence). CDR3 bases: TGTGCCTGGGCCGACGGGGGATTTGCGGGAAACACCATATATTTT. Residues: CAWADGGFAGNTIYF.

Of note for this clone: The sample carries other DNA sequences with the same CDR3. V and J are TRBV5-1 and TRBJ1-6; a weak D match, TRBD1 (5 bases). The V end was cut by 0 bases, the J end by 7 bases, with 8 bases between. Germline loops: CDR1 SGHRS, CDR2 YFSETQ. CDR3 size: 14 residues. DNA for the CDR3: TGCGCCAGCAGCTTGGATAGGGGCAATTCACCCCTCCACTTT. Translating it yields CASSLDRGNSPLHF.

The rearrangement links TRBV16 to TRBJ2-1; TRBD2 agrees at 9 bases. V lost 4 bases and J lost 9; bases outside the gene matches: 4. Germline-derived CDR1 and CDR2 are KGHSY and FQNENV. The CDR3 totals 13 residues. CDR3 region: CASSPGAGGEQFF. The CDR3 DNA follows: TGTGCCAGCAGCCCTGGAGCGGGAGGTGAGCAGTTCTTC.

There are a few counts of this clone. The chain carries TRBV28 and TRBJ1-5; the D gene is possibly TRBD1 (5 bases). CDR3 length equals 13 residues. Germline values: CDR1 MDHEN, CDR2 SYDVKM. V was cut by 3 bases and J by 7 bases, with 10 bases left in between. The CDR3 region has the DNA TGTGCCAGCAGTTTGAGGGGAGGGCAGCCCCAGCATTTT. Its translation: CASSLRGGQPQHF.

The chain is built from TRBV7-3 and TRBJ2-3, with 10 positions matching TRBD2. The CDR3 consists of 14 residues. The germline gives CDR1 SGHTA, CDR2 FQGTGA. Trimming cost V 5 bases and J 3 bases; bases outside gene matches: 2. CDR3 nucleotide sequence: TGTGCCAGCAGCCCGGGACTAGCGACAGATACGCAGTATTTT. Its protein is CASSPGLATDTQYF.

This chain links TRBV11-1 with TRBJ2-5; 12 bases map to TRBD2. With 3 bases clipped from V and 3 bases from J, the junction kept 5 bases outside the gene matches. CDR3 length: 16 amino acids. Germline CDR1 reads SGHAT; CDR2 reads FQDESV (reference sequence). The CDR3 DNA reads as TGTGCCAGCAGCTTCGGAGCTAGCGGGGGGGAAGAGACCCAGTACTTC. Its protein is CASSFGASGGEETQYF.

This chain links TRBV7-3 with TRBJ2-1; TRBD2 aligns across 8 bases. The CDR3 totals 15 residues. Germline V gene data show CDR1 as SGHTA and CDR2 as FQGTGA. The V gene end was trimmed by 5 bases and the J gene end by 5 bases; junction bases not matched to a gene: 8. This CDR3 reads CASSPQAGVHNEQFF. The CDR3, as DNA: TGTGCCAGCAGCCCCCAAGCGGGGGTACACAATGAGCAGTTCTTC.

The gene calls are TRBV27 and TRBJ2-2; 13 positions match TRBD2. The CDR3 extends over 18 amino acids. Losses at the gene ends were 3 bases for V and 0 bases for J; bases not matched to a gene: 4. Germline lookup yields CDR1 MNHEY and CDR2 SMNVEV (reference sequence). CDR3 residues: CASSFRLAGGTNTGELFF. Written as DNA, the CDR3 is TGTGCCAGCAGTTTCCGACTAGCGGGGGGCACGAACACCGGGGAGCTGTTTTTT.

This clone showed up just once. The chain joins TRBV11-2 to TRBJ2-3, with a weak D call TRBD1 (5 bases). The ends were cut back, 5 bases at V and 8 bases at J, with 14 bases in the middle. This CDR3 is built from 13 residues. Per germline, CDR1 SGHAT and CDR2 FQNNGV. CDR3 DNA: TGTGCCAGCAGCACAGGTGGGGTTGGTACGCAGTATTTT. It is translated as CASSTGGVGTQYF.

The chain combines TRBV7-9 with TRBJ1-4, with a weak D call TRBD1 (6 bases). The CDR3 has 16 residues. CDR1 and CDR2 (germline): SEHNR, FQNEAQ (reference sequence). V lost 3 bases and J 0 bases, leaving 11 bases between the germline ends. As DNA, the CDR3 is TGTGCCAGCAGCTTTACAGGGAGAACAACTAATGAAAAACTGTTTTTT. Its translation: CASSFTGRTTNEKLFF.

V gene TRBV18 combines with J gene TRBJ1-3; no reliable D call. The V and J ends lost 5 bases and 3 bases respectively, with 11 bases between them. Germline CDR1 is KGHSH and CDR2 is LQKENI. This CDR3 is 14 amino acids long. CDR3 bases: TGTGCCAGCTCAGCCCCCCGGGATGGAAACACCATATATTTT. Its protein is CASSAPRDGNTIYF.

This chain uses TRBV11-3 with TRBJ2-2; D may be TRBD2 (5 bases). V was cut by 5 bases and J by 3 bases, with 7 bases left in between. Germline CDR1 is SGHNT and CDR2 is YENEEA. The CDR3 spans 13 residues. The CDR3 nucleotides are TGTGCCAGCAGCCGGGATTACACCGGGGAGCTGTTTTTT. Amino acid sequence: CASSRDYTGELFF.

V usage is TRBV5-4 and J usage is TRBJ2-5, with D maybe TRBD1 (6 bases). Germline loops: CDR1 SGHNT, CDR2 YYREEE (reference sequence). V lost 1 base to trimming and J lost 2 bases, with 9 bases between them. The CDR3 totals 14 residues. CDR3 DNA: TGTGCCAGCAGCTTGAGTCAGGGGCAAGAGACCCAGTACTTC. Translating gives CASSLSQGQETQYF.

The chain employs TRBV4-2 and TRBJ1-2, with 9 nucleotides matching TRBD1. CDR3 length: 16 residues. Germline CDR1 reads LGHNA; CDR2 reads YNFKEQ. The V gene end was trimmed by 0 bases and the J gene end by 8 bases; junction bases not matched to a gene: 10. The DNA for the CDR3 is TGTGCCAGCAGCCAAGATCCGGGACAGGGAGCGCGGGGCTACACCTTC. Its protein product is CASSQDPGQGARGYTF.

DNA of the CDR3: TGTGCCAGCAGACGTGGCCACGAGCAGTACTTC. The encoded protein is CASRRGHEQYF. V gene TRBV11-2 combines with J gene TRBJ2-7, with D uncertain. V was pared by 6 bases and J by 5 bases, with 8 bases between. The germline CDR1 and CDR2 sequences are SGHAT and FQNNGV. The CDR3 is 11 amino acids. The variable domain in full, completed from reference TRBV11-2 and TRBJ2-7, reads EAGVAQSPRYKIIEKRQSVAFWCNPISGHATLYWYQQILGQGPKLLIQFQNNGVVDDSQLPKDRFSAERLKGVDSTLKIQPAKLEDSAVYLCASRRGHEQYFGPGTRLTVT.

This clone has a handful of counts. The chain joins TRBV5-5 to TRBJ2-5; TRBD1 is a possible D gene (6 bases). Germline CDR1 SGHKS, CDR2 YYEKEE (reference sequence). V shed 5 bases and J shed 3 bases, with 17 bases lying between them. This CDR3 has 15 amino acids. In DNA, the CDR3 is TGTGCCAGCAGTCATCCAGGGGCATCGGAAGAGACCCAGTACTTC. It specifies CASSHPGASEETQYF.